Listed below are T cell receptor beta chains from one sample, sequenced in a study of blood T cell repertoires in COVID-19. Assay: immunoSEQ multiplex PCR; the TCRdb copy retains only in-frame clones and omits some. The sample lists about 70,000 clones, about 82% occurring once. Sequences were obtained from peripheral blood. The receptor set was obtained from a woman in her fifties or sixties with acute or convalescent COVID-19. CDR3s include the opening cysteine and the closing phenylalanine or tryptophan. D genes are given only for firm matches. The size of a clone is reported for some rows only, either as once, few or many, or as a class for expanded clones.

>TRBJ1-2|TRBV28|few|TRBD1
CASSLWAGGNYGYTF
TGTGCCAGCAGTTTATGGGCAGGGGGTAACTATGGCTACACCTTC
>TRBJ1-5|TRBV7-9|NA|NA
CASSSDSSNQPQHF
TGTGCCAGCAGCTCAGACAGTAGCAATCAGCCCCAGCATTTT
>TRBJ1-1|TRBV18|NA|TRBD1
CASSPEQGAGTEAFF
TGTGCCAGCTCACCCGAACAGGGGGCGGGCACTGAAGCTTTCTTT
>TRBJ2-3|TRBV9|NA|TRBD1
CASSVEGQGTNTQYF
TGTGCCAGCAGCGTAGAGGGACAGGGAACAAATACGCAGTATTTT
>TRBJ2-5|TRBV11-1|NA|TRBD2
CASSLTGTSGRETQYF
TGTGCCAGCAGCCTCACCGGGACTAGCGGGAGGGAGACCCAGTACTTC
>TRBJ1-2|TRBV10-3|NA|TRBD1
CAIRDRLYGYTF
TGTGCCATCAGGGACAGGTTGTATGGCTACACCTTC
>TRBJ2-7|TRBV4-1|NA|TRBD2
CASSQVGTSGPKFNEQYF
TGCGCCAGCAGCCAAGTTGGGACTAGCGGTCCTAAGTTCAACGAGCAGTACTTC
>TRBJ2-1|TRBV2|NA|NA
CASSFRTQARSSNEQFF
TGTGCCAGCAGTTTCCGAACACAGGCCCGCTCAAGCAATGAGCAGTTCTTC
>TRBJ2-2|TRBV2|NA|TRBD1
CASRSDRGGTGELFF
TGTGCCAGCAGATCGGACAGGGGAGGGACCGGGGAGCTGTTTTTT
>TRBJ2-7|TRBV6-5|NA|TRBD2
CASSRTSDTYEQYF
TGTGCCAGCAGTCGGACTAGCGATACCTACGAGCAGTACTTC
>TRBJ1-1|TRBV27|NA|TRBD1
CASSSWTGGGTEAFF
TGTGCCAGCAGTTCATGGACAGGGGGTGGCACTGAAGCTTTCTTT
>TRBJ1-6|TRBV7-6|NA|NA
CASSLGGGINSPLHF
TGTGCCAGCAGCTTAGGGGGGGGGATCAACTCACCCCTCCACTTT
>TRBJ1-1|TRBV11-2|NA|NA
CASSLDLGAEAFF
TGTGCCAGCAGCTTAGATCTCGGGGCTGAAGCTTTCTTT
>TRBJ1-4|TRBV12-3/TRBV12-4|NA|TRBD1
CASRRQGNEKLFF
TGTGCCAGCAGAAGACAGGGAAATGAAAAACTGTTTTTT
>TRBJ2-5|TRBV6-1|NA|TRBD2
CASSEALAGGQETQYF
TGTGCCAGCAGTGAAGCCCTAGCGGGAGGTCAAGAGACCCAGTACTTC
>TRBJ1-2|TRBV2|few|NA
CASTGFEDYGYTF
TGTGCCAGCACCGGGTTTGAAGACTATGGCTACACCTTC
>TRBJ1-1|TRBV7-3|NA|TRBD1
CASSLGGTGPEAFF
TGTGCCAGCAGCTTAGGTGGGACAGGGCCTGAAGCTTTCTTT
>TRBJ1-2|TRBV28|NA|NA
CASSARGNGYTF
TGTGCCAGCAGTGCCCGGGGGAACGGCTACACCTTC
>TRBJ2-1|TRBV30|NA|TRBD1
CAWSVRLRGRYNEQFF
TGTGCCTGGAGTGTACGGTTGAGGGGGCGTTACAATGAGCAGTTCTTC
>TRBJ1-1|TRBV4-1|once|NA
CASSQESPGLHLGGFF
TGCGCCAGCAGCCAAGAGTCGCCGGGACTCCATCTTGGGGGTTTCTTT
>TRBJ1-1|TRBV5-1|NA|NA
CASSLDRNTEAFF
TGCGCCAGCAGCTTGGACAGGAACACTGAAGCTTTCTTT
>TRBJ2-7|TRBV3-1/TRBV3-2|NA|NA
CASSQQGRNAYEQYF
TGTGCCAGCAGCCAACAGGGGCGCAACGCCTACGAGCAGTACTTC
>TRBJ1-1|TRBV18|once|TRBD1
CASSGQMNTEAFF
TGTGCCAGCTCGGGACAGATGAACACTGAAGCTTTCTTT
>TRBJ2-1|TRBV18|NA|NA
CASSLMTGYSSYNEQFF
TGTGCCAGCTCACTGATGACAGGCTACAGCTCCTACAATGAGCAGTTCTTC
>TRBJ1-1|TRBV30|few|NA
CAWSSGLSNTEAFF
TGTGCCTGGAGTTCGGGACTGTCAAACACTGAAGCTTTCTTT
>TRBJ2-5|TRBV7-3|once|NA
CASSQLGGPQETQYF
TGTGCCAGCAGCCAACTCGGGGGACCCCAAGAGACCCAGTACTTC
>TRBJ2-3|TRBV4-1|NA|TRBD2
CASSQDRRGGRDTQYF
TGCGCCAGCAGCCAAGATCGGCGCGGGGGGCGAGATACGCAGTATTTT
>TRBJ1-5|TRBV4-1|NA|TRBD1
CASKGQGEGSNQPQHF
TGCGCCAGCAAGGGACAGGGGGAAGGTAGCAATCAGCCCCAGCATTTT
>TRBJ1-1|TRBV2|NA|NA
CASIREAVRTEAFF
TGTGCCAGCATCCGGGAGGCAGTAAGGACTGAAGCTTTCTTT
>TRBJ1-5|TRBV27|NA|NA
CASTSRYDQPQHF
TGTGCCAGCACTTCCAGGTATGATCAGCCCCAGCATTTT
>TRBJ1-1|TRBV5-1|NA|NA
CASSLRGTTNTEAFF
TGCGCCAGCAGCTTGCGAGGAACGACGAACACTGAAGCTTTCTTT